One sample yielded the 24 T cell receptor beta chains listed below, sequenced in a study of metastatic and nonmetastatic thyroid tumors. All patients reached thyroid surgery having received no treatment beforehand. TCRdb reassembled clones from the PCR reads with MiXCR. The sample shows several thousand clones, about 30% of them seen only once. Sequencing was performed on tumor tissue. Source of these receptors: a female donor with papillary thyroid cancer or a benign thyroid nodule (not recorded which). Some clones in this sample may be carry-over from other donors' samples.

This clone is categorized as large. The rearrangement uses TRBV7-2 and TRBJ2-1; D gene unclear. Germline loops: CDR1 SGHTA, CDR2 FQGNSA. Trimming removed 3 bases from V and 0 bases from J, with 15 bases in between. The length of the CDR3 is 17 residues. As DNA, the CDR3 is TGTGCCAGCAGCTTCAGCGTATCCAATTTCTCCTACAATGAGCAGTTCTTC. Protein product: CASSFSVSNFSYNEQFF.

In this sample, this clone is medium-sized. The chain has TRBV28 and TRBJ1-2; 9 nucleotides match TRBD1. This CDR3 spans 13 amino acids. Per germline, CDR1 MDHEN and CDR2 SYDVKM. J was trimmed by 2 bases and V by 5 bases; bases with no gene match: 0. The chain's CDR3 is CASSGTGNYGYTF. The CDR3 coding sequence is TGTGCCAGCAGTGGGACAGGGAACTATGGCTACACCTTC.

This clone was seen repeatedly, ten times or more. Written as DNA, the CDR3 is TGTGCCAGCAGCTTGGCCTGGGGAAGCTCCTACGAGCAGTACTTC. This gives the protein CASSLAWGSSYEQYF. The chain has TRBV5-5 and TRBJ2-7; D not resolved. CDR1 and CDR2 from the germline V gene are SGHKS and YYEKEE (reference sequence). CDR3 size: 15 residues. V dropped 0 bases and J dropped 0 bases, with 10 bases sitting between them.

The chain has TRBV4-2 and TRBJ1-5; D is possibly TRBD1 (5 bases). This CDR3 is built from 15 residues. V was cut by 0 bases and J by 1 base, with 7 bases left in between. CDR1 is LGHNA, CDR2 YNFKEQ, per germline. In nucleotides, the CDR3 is TGTGCCAGCAGCCAAGATTGGGGGAGCAATCAGCCCCAGCATTTT. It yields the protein CASSQDWGSNQPQHF.

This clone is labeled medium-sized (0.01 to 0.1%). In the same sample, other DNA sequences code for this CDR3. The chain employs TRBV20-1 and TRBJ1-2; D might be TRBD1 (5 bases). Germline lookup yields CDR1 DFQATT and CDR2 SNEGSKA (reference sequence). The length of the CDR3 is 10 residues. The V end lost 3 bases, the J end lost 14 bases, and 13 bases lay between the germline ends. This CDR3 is CSASSGRVTF. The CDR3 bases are TGCAGTGCTAGCTCGGGCAGGGTTACCTTC.

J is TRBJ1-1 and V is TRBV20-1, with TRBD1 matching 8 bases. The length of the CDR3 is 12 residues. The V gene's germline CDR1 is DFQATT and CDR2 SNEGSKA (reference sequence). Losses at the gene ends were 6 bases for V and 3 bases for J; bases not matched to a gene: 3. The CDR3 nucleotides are TGCAGTGCCCCACAGGGGGACACTGAAGCTTTCTTT. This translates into CSAPQGDTEAFF.

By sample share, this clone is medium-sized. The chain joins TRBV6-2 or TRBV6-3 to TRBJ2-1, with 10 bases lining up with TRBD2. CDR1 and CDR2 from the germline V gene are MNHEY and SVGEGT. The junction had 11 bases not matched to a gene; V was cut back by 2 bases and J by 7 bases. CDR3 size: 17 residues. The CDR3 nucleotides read TGTGCCAGCAGTTACCCCCCCCTAGCGGGAGTCGGAAATGAGCAGTTCTTC. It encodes CASSYPPLAGVGNEQFF.

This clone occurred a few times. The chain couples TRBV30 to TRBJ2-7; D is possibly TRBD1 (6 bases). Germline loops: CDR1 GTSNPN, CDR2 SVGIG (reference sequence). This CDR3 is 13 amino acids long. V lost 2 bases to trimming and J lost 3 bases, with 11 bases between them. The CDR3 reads CAWSQGSNYEQYF. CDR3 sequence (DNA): TGTGCCTGGAGTCAGGGGTCGAACTACGAGCAGTACTTC.

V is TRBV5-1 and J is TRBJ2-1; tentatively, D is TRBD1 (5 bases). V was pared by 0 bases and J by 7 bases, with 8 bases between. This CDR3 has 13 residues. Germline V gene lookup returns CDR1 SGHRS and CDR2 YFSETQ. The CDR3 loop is CASSLGQLNEQFF. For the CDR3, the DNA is TGCGCCAGCAGCTTGGGACAGCTAAATGAGCAGTTCTTC.

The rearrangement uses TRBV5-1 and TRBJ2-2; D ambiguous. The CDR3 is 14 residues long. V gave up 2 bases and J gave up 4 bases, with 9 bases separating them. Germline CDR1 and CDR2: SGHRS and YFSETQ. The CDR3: CASSFEAITGELFF. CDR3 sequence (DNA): TGCGCCAGCAGCTTTGAGGCGATCACCGGGGAGCTGTTTTTT.

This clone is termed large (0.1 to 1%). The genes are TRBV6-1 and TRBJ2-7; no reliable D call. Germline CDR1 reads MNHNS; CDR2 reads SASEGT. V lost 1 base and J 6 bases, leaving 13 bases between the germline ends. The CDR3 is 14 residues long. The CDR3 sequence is CASSEGLFMGEQYF. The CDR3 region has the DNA TGTGCCAGCAGTGAAGGGCTGTTCATGGGCGAGCAGTACTTC.

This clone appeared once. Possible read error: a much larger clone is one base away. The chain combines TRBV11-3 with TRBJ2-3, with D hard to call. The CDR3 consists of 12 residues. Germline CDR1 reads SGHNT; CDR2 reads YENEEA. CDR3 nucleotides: TGTTCCAGCAGCTTAGTGGGCGATACGCAGTATTTT. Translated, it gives CSSSLVGDTQYF.

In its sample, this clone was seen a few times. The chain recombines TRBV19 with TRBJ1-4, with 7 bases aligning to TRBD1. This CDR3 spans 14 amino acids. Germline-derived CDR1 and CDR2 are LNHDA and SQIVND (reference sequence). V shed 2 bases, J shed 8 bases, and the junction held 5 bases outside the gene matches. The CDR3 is CASSIRQGGEKLFF. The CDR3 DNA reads TGTGCCAGTAGTATAAGACAGGGAGGGGAAAAACTGTTTTTT.

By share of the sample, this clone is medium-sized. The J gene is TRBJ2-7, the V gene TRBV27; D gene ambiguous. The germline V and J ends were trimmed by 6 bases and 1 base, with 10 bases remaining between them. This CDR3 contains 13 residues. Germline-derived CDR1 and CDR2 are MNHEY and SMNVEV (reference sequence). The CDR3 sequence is CASRPDESYEQYF. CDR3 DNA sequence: TGTGCCAGCAGGCCGGACGAATCCTACGAGCAGTACTTC.

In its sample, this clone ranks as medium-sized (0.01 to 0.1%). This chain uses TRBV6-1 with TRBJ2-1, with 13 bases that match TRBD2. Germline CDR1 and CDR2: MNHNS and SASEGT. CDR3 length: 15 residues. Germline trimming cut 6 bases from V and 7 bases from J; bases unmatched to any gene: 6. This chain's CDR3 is CASSRTSGSPNEQFF. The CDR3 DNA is TGTGCCAGCAGCCGGACTAGCGGGAGTCCGAATGAGCAGTTCTTC.

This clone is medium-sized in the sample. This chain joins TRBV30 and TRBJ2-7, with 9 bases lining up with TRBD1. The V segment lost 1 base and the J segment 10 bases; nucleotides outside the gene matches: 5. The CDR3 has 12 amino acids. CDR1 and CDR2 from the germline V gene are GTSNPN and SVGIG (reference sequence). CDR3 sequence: CAWSGTGEEQYF. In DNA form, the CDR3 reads TGTGCCTGGAGTGGGACAGGGGAGGAACAGTACTTC.

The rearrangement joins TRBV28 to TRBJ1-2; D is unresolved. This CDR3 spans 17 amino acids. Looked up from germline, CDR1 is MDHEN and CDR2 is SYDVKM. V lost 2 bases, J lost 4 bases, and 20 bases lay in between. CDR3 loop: CASSLGGLRVSGYGYTF. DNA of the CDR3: TGTGCCAGCAGTTTAGGAGGACTCCGCGTCTCTGGCTATGGCTACACCTTC.

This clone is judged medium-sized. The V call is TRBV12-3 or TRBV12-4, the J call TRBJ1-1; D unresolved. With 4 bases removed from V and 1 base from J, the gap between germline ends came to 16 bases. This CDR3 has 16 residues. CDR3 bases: TGTGCCAGCAGTTGGCAGGCCTCAACGCAGAACACTGAAGCTTTCTTT. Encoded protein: CASSWQASTQNTEAFF.

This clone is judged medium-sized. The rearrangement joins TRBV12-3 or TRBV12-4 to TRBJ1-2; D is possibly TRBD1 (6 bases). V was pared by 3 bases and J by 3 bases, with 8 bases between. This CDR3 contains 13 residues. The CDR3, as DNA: TGTGCCAGCAGTTTCGCAGGGGACTATGGCTACACCTTC. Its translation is CASSFAGDYGYTF.

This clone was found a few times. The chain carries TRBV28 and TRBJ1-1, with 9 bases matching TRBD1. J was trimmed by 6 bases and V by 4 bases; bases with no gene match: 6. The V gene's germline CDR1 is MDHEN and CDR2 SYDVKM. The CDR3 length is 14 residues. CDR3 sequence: CASSSGQGYAEAFF. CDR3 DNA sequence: TGTGCCAGCAGTTCGGGACAGGGTTACGCTGAAGCTTTCTTT.

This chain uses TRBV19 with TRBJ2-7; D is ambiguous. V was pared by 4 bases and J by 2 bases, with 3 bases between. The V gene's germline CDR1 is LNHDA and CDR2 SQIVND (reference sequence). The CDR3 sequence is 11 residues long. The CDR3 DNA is TGTGCCAGTAGTAATACCTACGAGCAGTACTTC. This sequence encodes CASSNTYEQYF.

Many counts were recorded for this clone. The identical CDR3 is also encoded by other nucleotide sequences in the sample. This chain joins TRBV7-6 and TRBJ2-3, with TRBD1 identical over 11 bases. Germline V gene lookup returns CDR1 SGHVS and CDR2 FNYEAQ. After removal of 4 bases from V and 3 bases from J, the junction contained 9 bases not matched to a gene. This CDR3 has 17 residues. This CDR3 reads CASSSQGQGVRTDTQYF. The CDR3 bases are TGTGCCAGCAGCTCACAGGGACAGGGGGTGAGAACAGATACGCAGTATTTT.

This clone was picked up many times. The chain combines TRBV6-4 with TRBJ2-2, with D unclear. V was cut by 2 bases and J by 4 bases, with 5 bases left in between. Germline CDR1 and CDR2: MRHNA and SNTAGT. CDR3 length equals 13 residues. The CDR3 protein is CASSDGVTGELFF. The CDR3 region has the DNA TGTGCCAGCAGTGACGGGGTCACCGGGGAGCTGTTTTTT.

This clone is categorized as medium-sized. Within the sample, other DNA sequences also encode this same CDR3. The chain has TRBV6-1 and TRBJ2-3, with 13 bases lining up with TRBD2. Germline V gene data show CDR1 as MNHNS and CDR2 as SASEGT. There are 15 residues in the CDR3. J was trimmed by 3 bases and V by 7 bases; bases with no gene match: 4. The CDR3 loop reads CASNTLAGGTDTQYF. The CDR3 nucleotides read TGTGCCAGCAACACACTAGCGGGAGGGACAGATACGCAGTATTTT.